This TCR beta chain was recovered during a study of cytomegalovirus exposure and HLA in healthy donors. Germline V gives CDR1 MGHDK, CDR2 SYGVNS. The CDR3 consists of 12 residues. The V end was cut by 8 bases, the J end by 2 bases, with 10 bases between. PCR used 60 Vbeta primers and 13 Jbeta primers. Per the original methods: In a later analysis, about 12 million of approximately 86 million unique beta chains occurred in at least two donors. Clones were sequenced by immunoSEQ multiplex PCR, and TCRdb holds only the in-frame ones, with some missing. The V and J calls and the clone size are those of that table, but D and trimming were determined from the DNA. The sample lists about 200,000 clones, about 83% occurring once.

This chain joins TRBV25-1 and TRBJ2-7, with unresolved D. The receptor was derived from a man aged 40-50 years in good health and CMV-seronegative. Sample: PBMCs. The CDR3 reads CASLGPPYEQYF. In DNA form, the CDR3 reads TGTGCCAGCCTTGGCCCCCCCTACGAGCAGTACTTC.